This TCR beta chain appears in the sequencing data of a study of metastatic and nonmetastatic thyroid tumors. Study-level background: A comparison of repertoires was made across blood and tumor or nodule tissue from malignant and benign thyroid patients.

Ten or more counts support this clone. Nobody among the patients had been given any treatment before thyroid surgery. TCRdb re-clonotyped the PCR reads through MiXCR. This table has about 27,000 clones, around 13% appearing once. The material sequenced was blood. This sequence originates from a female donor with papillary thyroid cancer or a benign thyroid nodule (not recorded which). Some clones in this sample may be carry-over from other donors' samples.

DNA of the CDR3: TGTGCCAGCAGTTCCTTTTCTGACACCGGGGAGCTGTTTTTT. Translating it yields CASSSFSDTGELFF. The chain links TRBV28 to TRBJ2-2; no clear D. CDR3 length: 14 amino acids. V was pared by 4 bases and J by 3 bases, with 9 bases between. Germline V gives CDR1 MDHEN, CDR2 SYDVKM. Together with reference TRBV28 and TRBJ2-2, the CDR3 gives the full variable domain: DVKVTQSSRYLVKRTGEKVFLECVQDMDHENMFWYRQDPGLGLRLIYFSYDVKMKEKGDIPEGYSVSREKKERFSLILESASTNQTSMYLCASSSFSDTGELFFGEGSRLTVL.